The subject of this entry is one TCR beta chain. The count of this clone is one. There is no known antigen for this receptor. No per-base quality is available; no much larger clone lies one base away. The CDR3 goes from the cysteine to the phenylalanine over 14 residues. Kept here is only the CDR3 DNA, which spans 42 bases and is read in frame from base 1. The germline V gene supplies CDR1 SGHRS and CDR2 YFSETQ. V loses 4 bases at its end and J loses 7 bases; junction bases beyond the gene matches: 8. To prepare the library, the immunoSEQ multiplex PCR assay was applied. For the multiplex PCR, a mixture combining 60 forward primers for TCR Vbeta segments and 13 reverse primers for TCR Jbeta segments was used. A multiplex PCR assay on genomic DNA amplified the CDR3 region of rearranged TCR beta genes. Amplified TCR beta libraries were sequenced as 87-base-pair reads on the Illumina HiSeq System. As for the original processing: A later analysis counted about 80 million unique TCR beta chains across the 500 to 850 repertoires, and 10 million to 12 million of these chains were shared by at least two donors. To remove PCR and sequencing errors, raw reads were error-corrected and collapsed into unique sequences using a nearest-neighbor algorithm that merged closely related sequences. Alignment of CDR3 sequences to IMGT reference sequences was used to assign V, D and J gene segments. For a sequence to be retained, a match of at least six nucleotides was required to both a V gene segment and a J gene segment. Rearrangements were called productive when the CDR3 lacked stop codons and stayed in frame with V and J; all others were non-productive. Following IMGT convention, CDR3 was defined as the stretch from the second conserved V-encoded cysteine up to the conserved J-encoded phenylalanine. In an earlier analysis of around 570 of the donors, sequences lacking an unambiguous match to a single V gene segment were excluded. In an earlier analysis of 587 of the donors, a V segment was called functional when productive rearrangements were above 56.7%, and segregating when the standard deviation between donors exceeded 5%. To diagnose cytomegalovirus status from the catalog of TCR beta chain sequences, a statistical classification framework was built. V and J gene assignment, in a later analysis, came from comparing TCR nucleotide sequences with IMGT/GENE-DB human TR gene sequences. A later analysis assigned CDR3 sequences and most-parsimonious VDJ recombination scenarios with the TCRdist pipeline. In a later analysis, every TCR beta chain was defined by the combination of its CDR3 amino acid sequence and its V-gene family, and reads without a unique V-gene family were dropped. As a way to deal with suspected cross-contamination and a sequencing artifact, a later analysis dropped under 600 nucleotide sequences that were highly shared and had low generation probability. In a later analysis, a clonal expansion index for each public chain was calculated from normalized within-repertoire ranks of inferred template counts. In a later analysis, generation probabilities were computed with a VDJ recombination model fitted to out-of-frame rearrangements, and the resulting probabilities were checked against IGoR. In a later analysis, TCR-TCR, TCR-HLA and TCR-CMV co-occurrence was scored with hypergeometric tests, and a repertoire-size bias correction was applied to TCR pairs. In a later analysis, false discovery rates were estimated by permuting HLA or CMV assignments 20 times. In a later analysis, co-occurring TCRs were grouped with DBSCAN, and TCRdist sequence similarity was added when clustering was performed within HLA-allele-positive subsets. Co-occurrence clustering excluded repertoires with fewer than 30,000 or more than 120,000 public chains, plus five with anomalous nucleotide sharing. TCRdb retrieved this table from immuneACCESS and kept in-frame rearrangements only. Not all clones are present; in checked studies, unresolved V genes account for under half, and no reason is known for the remainder. Clone size and V and J calls were adopted from that table, with D and trimming inferred from the DNA. The sample table records about 110,000 clones; more than 60% of these occur just once. The top ten hold about 1.9% of the sample.

These data come from a study of cytomegalovirus exposure and HLA in healthy donors listed by TCRdb under 2017. Broadly, across the study: An earlier analysis of roughly 630 of the donors reported 250 to 350 Gb of sequence data and around 120 million unique TCR beta sequences from some 180 million T cells. A later analysis re-analyzed previously published TCR beta repertoires from roughly 630 donors and added high-resolution HLA genotyping to study TCR occurrence patterns. The number of typed donors differed by locus: 629-630 for A, B, C, DRB1 and DQB1; 522 for DQA1; over 600 for DPA1; and some 470 for DPB1. Besides the first cohort of 666 subjects, a separate validation cohort made up of 120 different subjects was used. To decide whether each TCR beta V gene segment behaved as functional or pseudogenic, an earlier analysis of several hundred of the donors relied on high-throughput TCR beta sequencing. Across 300 to 500 genotyped donors of the cohort, an average of about 240,000 unique TCR beta nucleotide sequences per donor were sequenced, and roughly 18% of those sequences were non-productive. Several DR-DQ haplotypes were handled as single units for association and clustering because linkage in the cohort was strong. The aim of the study was to test whether cataloging public T cell receptors could identify signatures of past pathogen exposure. Using immunosequencing, the study profiled T cell repertoires from about 620 subjects and related those repertoires to cytomegalovirus serostatus. Of the roughly 400 genotyped donors, 80% to 90% were placed in the genetic ancestry cluster associated with self-reported Caucasian donors. In the later analysis, no new phenotypic data were used to find candidate immune exposures; instead, reliance was placed on TCR beta sequences and their occurrence across donors. HLA typing included class I and class II loci at four-digit resolution. To predict cytomegalovirus infection status, the study brought together high-throughput TCR immunosequencing, statistical association of individual TCRs with disease status, and machine learning. Every repertoire in the discovery cohort had been generated on one and the same sequencing platform. A later genetic analysis used genome-wide SNP genotypes for about 55% of the 666 donors, treating that subset as a discovery cohort. Donor age, sex, ethnicity and CMV serostatus were collected together with the repertoire data. Around 330 gigabases of sequencing data and around 90 million unique TCR sequences made up an early release that covered several hundred HLA-typed donors.

What the work shows at the level of the full study, not this receptor alone: Approximately 16 rarely observed V segments, including chromosome 9 orphons, were excluded from the earlier analysis of almost 600 of the donors because counts were too low. Across donors, most TCR sequences were observed very rarely, whereas some public TCRs were present in many individuals. Some IMGT-functional V segments, including TRBV6-2 and TRBV6-3, could not be told apart with the 87-base-pair reads, so those segments were excluded. The study listed 164 TCR beta chains as associated with cytomegalovirus. When HLA alleles, especially DR and DQ, strongly co-occurred, attributing TCR associations to individual alleles was difficult. It was suggested by the authors that the approach could potentially be generalized to other disease states and immunological phenotypes. Linkage disequilibrium might explain the correlated functional status among segregating V segments, but an unknown experimental factor could not be excluded. An association between a missense DCLRE1C variant and V-gene and J-gene trimming of TCR beta chains was found in a later genetic analysis and replicated in an independent cohort. In a later analysis, 16,951 TCR beta sequences were associated with specific HLA alleles at a false discovery rate of 0.05. According to a later analysis, most CMV-associated TCR beta chains appeared to be HLA-restricted, and the HLA associations seemed to be driven largely by CMV exposure. For the cohort, immune exposure information was limited to CMV serostatus. In this cohort, only TCR beta chains were sequenced, and detectable features were limited by the absence of alpha or paired-chain data. A later analysis reported that several top co-occurrence clusters appeared linked to parvovirus B19, influenza, CMV and Epstein-Barr virus. In a later analysis, HLA-associated TCR beta chains were found to be more clonally expanded and to have lower generation probabilities than equally common non-associated chains. Compared with the approximately 670-donor mean, donors in an Asian-associated ancestry cluster had fewer N-insertions in productive TCRs, according to a later genetic analysis. A further reported finding was that TCR beta sequences accurately predicted the HLA-A and HLA-B alleles for most subjects in the first cohort. A few of the identified cytomegalovirus-associated TCR beta chains were confirmed in vitro to be specific for cytomegalovirus antigens. HLA typing was unavailable for some donors at each locus, so association tests used only the typed subset. Roughly uniform sequencing depth across donors was assumed in presence/absence analyses, although this assumption may not hold. A group of highly shared sequence variants was considered likely to be a technical artifact of the sequencing pipeline. In a later analysis, the rate of TCR association differed among HLA loci, with DRB1 alleles having the most associated TCRs and HLA-C alleles having the fewest. An earlier analysis of 587 of the donors showed that most TCR beta V segments appeared in productive rearrangements either about 87% or about 30% of the time, which broadly matched IMGT annotations. The classifier was reported to diagnose cytomegalovirus status with high specificity and sensitivity in both the original cohort and the validation cohort.

The cohort was made up of approximately 670 healthy bone marrow donors. Cohort members were all nominally healthy when sampled, although unrecorded immune exposures were likely present. The donor tested CMV seronegative and was one of the 352 seronegative cohort members. Every donor gave a peripheral blood sample, and the peripheral blood mononuclear cells from that sample were used for TCR beta sequencing. Genomic DNA was extracted from the blood cell samples with the Qiagen DNeasy Blood Extraction Kit. The TCR originated in a man younger than 40 in good health and CMV-seronegative. Sequencing input: PBMCs. Recombination linked TRBV5-1 to TRBJ2-1; a stretch of 7 junction bases matches TRBD1. CDR3 sequence: CASSTRQGRNEQFF. The base sequence is TGCGCCAGCAGCACCCGACAGGGTAGGAATGAGCAGTTCTTC.